The 28 T cell receptor beta chains reported below all come from one sample, sequenced in a study of T cells in Graves' hyperthyroidism and ophthalmopathy (dated by TCRdb to the late 2010s). Receptor amplification or capture employed multiplex PCR. The listed sequencing device is Illumina HiSeq 2000. TCR beta CDR3 regions were amplified from RNA transcripts. The TCR CDR3 was subjected to a first round of RT-PCR using the HTBI primer set and the Qiagen OneStep RT-PCR kit. The public reads were run again by TCRdb, first through fastp at Q25 and then through MiXCR, and only productive beta chains were kept. When rows share a CDR3 protein, they turn into one entry using the most common DNA and genes. Recorded for this sample are around 360,000 distinct CDR3 sequences; about 15% of them occurred a single time. The top ten clonotypes cover roughly a fifth of the sample. What was sequenced was blood. The receptors stem from a woman aged 55-70 years with Graves' ophthalmopathy.

This clonotype was observed a few times. This sequence joins TRBV11-2 and TRBJ2-3; D not certain. The germline CDR1 and CDR2 sequences are SGHAT and FQNNGV. Trimming took 5 bases from V and 6 from J, leaving 18 bases between them. The CDR3 has 15 residues. CDR3 region: CASSALIGFVDTQYF. In DNA, the CDR3 is TGTGCCAGCAGCGCACTAATTGGGTTTGTCGATACGCAGTATTTT.

Many counts were recorded for this clonotype. The CDR3 spells CAISPTGVADTQYF. The CDR3 DNA sequence: TGTGCCATCAGCCCGACAGGGGTAGCGGATACGCAGTATTTT. This sequence joins TRBV10-3 and TRBJ2-3; 8 bases line up with TRBD1. V dropped 6 bases and J dropped 6; count of bases not matched to a gene: 8. The germline gives CDR1 ENHRY, CDR2 SYGVKD. CDR3 length: 14 residues.

This clonotype was detected only a few times. V usage is TRBV9 and J usage is TRBJ2-7; D is perhaps TRBD1 or TRBD2 (5 bases each). Trimming shortened V by 4 bases and J by 7 bases, and 18 bases separated the two germline ends. Germline V CDR1 and CDR2: SGDLS, YYNGEE. This CDR3 region has 14 residues. The CDR3 region has the DNA TGTGCCAGCAGCCCCGGGGCTCCCCGGGGTGAGCAGTACTTC. Translating gives CASSPGAPRGEQYF.

This clonotype was counted many times. The V gene is TRBV28, the J gene TRBJ2-2, with 9 bases aligning to TRBD2. This CDR3 contains 18 residues. V trimming: 1 base; J trimming: 3 bases; junction bases outside the gene matches: 9. Germline V gene data show CDR1 as MDHEN and CDR2 as SYDVKM. CDR3 nucleotide sequence: TGTGCCAGCAGTTTATCGGTAGCGGGAGTTTATTACACCGGGGAGCTGTTTTTT. Its translation is CASSLSVAGVYYTGELFF.

This clonotype was detected only a few times. CDR3 residues: CASSIALGQGGELFF. In DNA, the CDR3 is TGTGCCAGTAGTATAGCCCTGGGACAGGGAGGGGAGCTGTTTTTT. The rearrangement joins TRBV19 to TRBJ2-2; 9 bases match TRBD1. Germline loops: CDR1 LNHDA, CDR2 SQIVND (reference sequence). V shed 1 base, J shed 8 bases, and the junction held 5 bases outside the gene matches. The CDR3 has 15 amino acids.

Many counts were recorded for this clonotype. This sequence joins TRBV20-1 and TRBJ2-3, with D possibly matching TRBD2 (5 bases). Germline loops: CDR1 DFQATT, CDR2 SNEGSKA (reference sequence). The CDR3 contains 12 residues. Trimming stripped 1 base from V and 4 bases from J, with 6 bases between. DNA for the CDR3: TGCAGTGCTAGAGCGGGATCAGATACGCAGTATTTT. Its translation is CSARAGSDTQYF.

This clonotype was picked up many times. The rearrangement joins TRBV19 to TRBJ2-5; possible D gene TRBD2, 6 bases. V lost 6 bases to trimming and J lost 5 bases, with 19 bases between them. CDR3 size: 15 residues. Germline V gene data show CDR1 as LNHDA and CDR2 as SQIVND (reference sequence). The CDR3 DNA reads as TGTGCCAGTAGACCGTCCGGGAGCTACGGGGAGACCCAGTACTTC. Protein sequence: CASRPSGSYGETQYF. Combining the CDR3 with reference TRBV19 and TRBJ2-5 gives the whole variable domain DGGITQSPKYLFRKEGQNVTLSCEQNLNHDAMYWYRQDPGQGLRLIYYSQIVNDFQKGDIAEGYSVSREKKESFPLTVTSAQKNPTAFYLCASRPSGSYGETQYFGPGTRLLVL.

The rearrangement joins TRBV6-1 to TRBJ2-1, with TRBD2 matching 14 bases. Germline trimming cut 0 bases from V and 10 bases from J; bases unmatched to any gene: 8. The CDR3 spans 17 residues. Germline CDR1 and CDR2: MNHNS and SASEGT. CDR3 loop: CASSEAGGTSGSMEQFF. The CDR3 DNA sequence: TGTGCCAGCAGTGAAGCGGGGGGGACTAGCGGGAGCATGGAGCAGTTCTTC.

Only a few counts were recorded for this clonotype. V gene TRBV19 combines with J gene TRBJ2-2, with 8 bases that match TRBD1. This CDR3 has 16 residues. Germline V lookup: CDR1 LNHDA, CDR2 SQIVND (reference sequence). V gave up 5 bases and J gave up 3 bases; unmatched junction bases: 8. CDR3 nucleotides: TGTGCCAGTAGTCCGCGGACAGGGAAGGACACCGGGGAGCTGTTTTTT. Translating it yields CASSPRTGKDTGELFF.

The chain combines TRBV10-2 with TRBJ2-2, with D perhaps matching TRBD2 (6 bases). CDR3 length equals 13 residues. Germline CDR1 WSHSY, CDR2 SAAADI. V was cut by 7 bases and J by 3 bases, with 9 bases left in between. This CDR3 is CASTRLDTGELFF. CDR3 nucleotides: TGCGCCAGCACGAGACTAGACACCGGGGAGCTGTTTTTT.

In its sample, this clonotype was seen many times. This rearrangement joins TRBV27 to TRBJ1-6; D may be TRBD1 (6 bases). Per the germline V gene, CDR1 is MNHEY and CDR2 is SMNVEV (reference sequence). The V and J ends lost 2 bases and 7 bases respectively, with 12 bases between them. This CDR3 spans 15 amino acids. CDR3 sequence reads: CASSLEYRENSPLHF. The CDR3 DNA is TGTGCCAGCAGTTTAGAGTACAGGGAAAATTCACCCCTCCACTTT.

V gene TRBV19 combines with J gene TRBJ1-5; 10 positions match TRBD1. CDR1 is LNHDA and CDR2 is SQIVND in the germline V gene (reference sequence). The CDR3 consists of 17 residues. The ends lost 6 bases at V and 0 bases at J; junction bases unmatched: 8. The DNA of the CDR3 is TGTGCCAGTAGAGGGACAGGGGTTTGGGATAGCAATCAGCCCCAGCATTTT. Encoded protein: CASRGTGVWDSNQPQHF.

This clonotype was recorded at least ten times. The chain recombines TRBV5-1 with TRBJ2-7, with D possibly TRBD2 on 5 matching bases. This CDR3 is 14 amino acids long. Germline CDR1 SGHRS, CDR2 YFSETQ. Trimming cost V 0 bases and J 3 bases, with 10 bases left between them. The CDR3 sequence is CASSLVSANYEQYF. The CDR3 DNA is TGCGCCAGCAGCTTGGTTAGCGCAAACTACGAGCAGTACTTC.

This clonotype occurred many times. This rearrangement joins TRBV6-1 to TRBJ1-1, with D unresolved. Germline CDR1 and CDR2: MNHNS and SASEGT. The germline V and J ends were trimmed by 3 bases and 7 bases, with 12 bases remaining between them. The CDR3 has 13 amino acids. The CDR3 coding sequence is TGTGCCAGCAGTGATCGGACGCCTAGTGAAGCTTTCTTT. Residues: CASSDRTPSEAFF.

The chain carries TRBV7-2 and TRBJ1-1; 8 positions agree with TRBD1. Per the germline V gene, CDR1 is SGHTA and CDR2 is FQGNSA. The ends lost 5 bases at V and 0 bases at J; junction bases unmatched: 5. The CDR3 has 15 amino acids. CDR3 coding DNA: TGTGCCAGCAGCCCGCAGGGGGCCATGAACACTGAAGCTTTCTTT. Translating it yields CASSPQGAMNTEAFF.

The J gene is TRBJ2-6, the V gene TRBV2; D might be TRBD1 (6 bases). V lost 6 bases and J lost 0, with 12 bases in between. Looked up from germline, CDR1 is SNHLY and CDR2 is FYNNEI. CDR3 size: 16 residues. The CDR3: CASRGGPASGANVLTF. CDR3 nucleotides: TGTGCCAGCAGAGGGGGACCTGCCTCTGGGGCCAACGTCCTGACTTTC. The entire variable domain, with the rest obtained from reference TRBV2 and TRBJ2-6, is as follows: EPEVTQTPSHQVTQMGQEVILRCVPISNHLYFYWYRQILGQKVEFLVSFYNNEISEKSEIFDDQFSVERPDGSNFTLKIRSTKLEDSAMYFCASRGGPASGANVLTFGAGSRLTVL.

The table lists this clonotype with many counts. This rearrangement joins TRBV27 to TRBJ2-7, with TRBD1 identical over 9 bases. The CDR3 extends over 14 amino acids. Looked up from germline, CDR1 is MNHEY and CDR2 is SMNVEV (reference sequence). Trimming at V came to 4 bases and at J to 5 bases, leaving 6 bases not matched to a gene. Written as DNA, the CDR3 is TGTGCCAGCAGTTCGGAACAGGGGGCAGACGAGCAGTACTTC. The encoded protein is CASSSEQGADEQYF.

As for this clonotype: A much larger clone is a single base away; this may be a read error. The rearrangement links TRBV20-1 to TRBJ2-1; possible D gene TRBD2, 6 bases. The CDR3 has 14 residues. Germline V lookup: CDR1 DFQATT, CDR2 SNEGSKA (reference sequence). Trimming pared 5 bases from V and 10 bases from J, leaving 21 bases between. The CDR3 loop is CSAGGLPTFEEQFF. CDR3 sequence (DNA): TGCAGTGCTGGAGGGCTACCGACGTTTGAAGAGCAGTTCTTC.

This clonotype has at least ten counts. The rearrangement uses TRBV7-3 and TRBJ2-2; D is uncertain. Germline values: CDR1 SGHTA, CDR2 FQGTGA. The CDR3 has 16 amino acids. Deletions cut 7 bases from V and 2 bases from J, with 17 bases between. The DNA for the CDR3 is TGTGCCAGCACCCATACCGCGGCAGATAACACCGGGGAGCTGTTTTTT. Translating it yields CASTHTAADNTGELFF.

This rearrangement joins TRBV4-1 to TRBJ2-2, with 11 nucleotides matching TRBD1. With V trimmed by 4 bases and J by 5 bases, 3 bases remained unmatched. The CDR3 extends over 15 amino acids. CDR1 and CDR2 from the germline V gene are MGHRA and YSYEKL. CDR3 protein: CASSRGQGETGELFF. The CDR3 DNA reads as TGCGCCAGCAGCCGGGGACAGGGGGAAACCGGGGAGCTGTTTTTT.

Ten or more counts support this clonotype. The chain combines TRBV6-1 with TRBJ1-2; D is perhaps TRBD1 (6 bases). CDR3 length: 14 amino acids. V lost 4 bases, J lost 4 bases, and 13 bases lay in between. Germline CDR1 is MNHNS and CDR2 is SASEGT. The CDR3, as DNA: TGTGCCAGCAGTGCGTACGGGACAAGCTATGGCTACACCTTC. Protein product: CASSAYGTSYGYTF.

J is TRBJ2-2 and V is TRBV27; D unresolved. Germline loops: CDR1 MNHEY, CDR2 SMNVEV (reference sequence). This CDR3 region has 14 residues. V lost 8 bases and J 3 bases, leaving 13 bases between the germline ends. The CDR3 spells CASLRRRDTGELFF. The CDR3 DNA reads as TGTGCCAGCCTCAGGCGCCGCGACACCGGGGAGCTGTTTTTT.

As concerns this clonotype: A much larger clone sits a single nucleotide away, making a read error possible. The CDR3 loop is CASSQGPRVGASGSHEQYF. DNA for the CDR3: TGCGCCAGCAGCCAAGGTCCCCGCGTTGGAGCTAGCGGGTCCCACGAGCAGTACTTC. V gene TRBV4-1 combines with J gene TRBJ2-7; 8 bases line up with TRBD2. This CDR3 is built from 19 residues. Germline V gene lookup returns CDR1 MGHRA and CDR2 YSYEKL. V was clipped by 1 base and J by 5 bases; unmatched bases: 19.

This clonotype was seen a few times. The V gene is TRBV12-3 or TRBV12-4, the J gene TRBJ1-6; the D is unclear. CDR3 length: 15 residues. V dropped 1 base and J dropped 3 bases, with 7 bases sitting between them. Here the CDR3 reads CASSLEGLYNSPLHF. The CDR3 DNA reads TGTGCCAGCAGTTTAGAGGGCCTCTATAATTCACCCCTCCACTTT.

Only a few counts were recorded for this clonotype. The chain has TRBV5-1 and TRBJ2-5; D perhaps matches TRBD1 (5 bases). Trimming removed 0 bases from V and 4 bases from J, with 7 bases in between. The length of the CDR3 is 13 residues. Looked up from germline, CDR1 is SGHRS and CDR2 is YFSETQ. The CDR3: CASSLGRVETQYF. In DNA, the CDR3 is TGCGCCAGCAGCTTGGGCAGGGTAGAGACCCAGTACTTC.

Concerning this clonotype itself: This sequence may be a read error, since a much larger clone differs from it by one base. V gene TRBV20-1 combines with J gene TRBJ2-3, with 9 bases matching TRBD2. The CDR3 has 14 amino acids. Germline V gene sequence: CDR1 DFQATT, CDR2 SNEGSKA (reference sequence). The CDR3 region has the DNA TGCGGTGCTCTAAGGACTAGCGTCACAGATACGCAGTATTTT. Its protein is CGALRTSVTDTQYF.

The chain is built from TRBV12-3 or TRBV12-4 and TRBJ2-5; D is possibly TRBD2 (6 bases). The CDR3 is made up of 14 amino acids. V lost 6 bases and J lost 1, with 12 bases in between. This chain's CDR3 is CASSPGSRQETQYF. The CDR3 DNA reads TGTGCCAGCAGCCCCGGGAGCCGCCAAGAGACCCAGTACTTC.

This clonotype has ten or more counts. The rearrangement joins TRBV28 to TRBJ2-1; D gene ambiguous. Germline assignment: CDR1 MDHEN and CDR2 SYDVKM. The CDR3 length is 11 residues. Deletions cut 5 bases from V and 5 bases from J, with 4 bases between. The CDR3, as DNA: TGTGCCAGCAGTGTACACAATGAGCAGTTCTTC. Its translation: CASSVHNEQFF.